Shown below are 24 T cell receptor beta chains from a single sample sequenced in a study of T cell responses to AZD1222 COVID-19 vaccine (dated by TCRdb to the early 2020s). Preparation of the library involved the immunoSEQ multiplex PCR assay. The table comes from immuneACCESS by way of TCRdb, which keeps in-frame sequences with V and J called. Part of the clones is missing from these tables; in studies checked, under half for an unresolved V gene and the rest for unknown reasons. Per the sample table, the count is under 150,000 clones. The ten largest clones take up roughly 2% of the sample. Explained via the paper, the time point label denotes: baseline before first vaccination. Material for sequencing was peripheral blood. The receptors originated from an adult in good health.

The chain combines TRBV6-5 with TRBJ2-5; 7 bases match TRBD2. Germline loops: CDR1 MNHEY, CDR2 SVGAGI. This CDR3 is 14 amino acids long. The junction had 5 bases not matched to a gene; V was cut back by 1 base and J by 6 bases. This chain's CDR3 is CASSYFAGDQTQYF. The CDR3 DNA follows: TGTGCCAGCAGTTACTTTGCGGGGGACCAGACCCAGTACTTC.

The chain has TRBV12-3 or TRBV12-4 and TRBJ2-4; a possible D gene is TRBD2 (5 bases). The CDR3 has 13 residues. V lost 6 bases and J lost 8, with 14 bases in between. The CDR3 loop is CASRATDWDIQYF. The CDR3 nucleotides are TGTGCCAGCAGGGCAACGGACTGGGACATTCAGTACTTC.

The chain combines TRBV11-1 with TRBJ1-5; D call uncertain. V was cut by 4 bases and J by 4 bases, with 8 bases left in between. The CDR3 consists of 13 residues. Germline V gene lookup returns CDR1 SGHAT and CDR2 FQDESV (reference sequence). The CDR3 region has the DNA TGTGCCAGCAGCTCCCAGATTAATCAGCCCCAGCATTTT. Its protein is CASSSQINQPQHF.

The gene calls are TRBV29-1 and TRBJ1-2; the D is unclear. Germline-derived CDR1 and CDR2 are SQVTM and ANQGSEA. Between the trimmed V and J ends, which lost 0 bases and 8 bases, there was a span of 7 bases. This CDR3 spans 11 amino acids. This CDR3 reads CSVEDAGGYTF. The DNA of the CDR3 is TGCAGCGTTGAAGATGCGGGGGGCTACACCTTC.

CDR3 amino acids: CASSGRQVAGANVLTF. The CDR3, as DNA: TGTGCCAGCAGCGGGCGACAGGTCGCTGGGGCCAACGTCCTGACTTTC. The rearrangement links TRBV7-2 to TRBJ2-6; D possibly corresponds to TRBD1 (6 bases). The CDR3 contains 16 residues. V shed 5 bases and J shed 2 bases, with 13 bases lying between them. CDR1 is SGHTA and CDR2 is FQGNSA in the germline V gene.

This rearrangement joins TRBV6-6 to TRBJ1-4, with a weak D call TRBD1 (5 bases). This CDR3 has 15 amino acids. Germline-derived CDR1 and CDR2 are MNHNY and SVGAGI (reference sequence). V lost 0 bases and J lost 8, with 13 bases in between. The CDR3 loop is CASSYSKQDGEKLFF. Written as DNA, the CDR3 is TGTGCCAGCAGTTACTCGAAACAGGACGGAGAAAAACTGTTTTTT.

The chain employs TRBV19 and TRBJ1-2; 9 bases are a match to TRBD1. Germline V CDR1 and CDR2: LNHDA, SQIVND (reference sequence). V was pared by 3 bases and J by 3 bases, with 11 bases of the junction left unmatched. This CDR3 contains 17 residues. The DNA for the CDR3 is TGTGCCAGTAGTATCCGGACCGGGACAGGGTATGACTATGGCTACACCTTC. It is translated as CASSIRTGTGYDYGYTF.

The chain links TRBV7-3 to TRBJ1-2; D is unclear. Trimming removed 2 bases from V and 0 bases from J, with 10 bases in between. The CDR3 sequence is 15 residues long. Germline CDR1 is SGHTA and CDR2 is FQGTGA. The CDR3 nucleotides read TGTGCCAGCAGCTTAGACGGCAGTCCTAACTATGGCTACACCTTC. Its translation is CASSLDGSPNYGYTF.

J is TRBJ2-7 and V is TRBV5-6; D ambiguous. Per the germline V gene, CDR1 is SGHDT and CDR2 is YYEEEE. The V and J ends lost 3 bases and 0 bases respectively, with 10 bases between them. The CDR3 length is 14 residues. CDR3 in DNA: TGTGCCAGCAGCTATCCGGCGATCTCCTACGAGCAGTACTTC. It is translated as CASSYPAISYEQYF.

CDR3: CASSLETGTANTEAFF. The CDR3, as DNA: TGCGCCAGCAGCTTAGAGACCGGGACCGCCAACACTGAAGCTTTCTTT. This sequence joins TRBV5-1 and TRBJ1-1; possibly TRBD1 for D (5 bases). This CDR3 comprises 16 residues. Germline V gene lookup returns CDR1 SGHRS and CDR2 YFSETQ. Trimming removed 2 bases at V and 2 bases at J, with 16 bases between.

V is TRBV5-8 and J is TRBJ2-3; D gene unclear. This CDR3 comprises 15 residues. Trimming stripped 4 bases from V and 2 bases from J, with 14 bases between. CDR1 is SGHTS, CDR2 YDEGEE, per germline. The CDR3: CASSVTPSSTDTQYF. The CDR3 bases are TGTGCCAGCAGCGTAACCCCTTCGTCCACAGATACGCAGTATTTT. Full variable domain (remainder filled in from reference TRBV5-8 and TRBJ2-3): EAGVTQSPTHLIKTRGQQATLRCSPISGHTSVYWYQQALGLGLQFLLWYDEGEERNRGNFPPRFSGRQFPNYSSELNVNALELEDSALYLCASSVTPSSTDTQYFGPGTRLTVL.

The chain recombines TRBV24-1 with TRBJ2-2; 9 bases align to TRBD2. CDR1 is KGHDR, CDR2 SFDVKD, per germline. There are 17 residues in the CDR3. Trimming took 5 bases from V and 7 from J; bases not matched to a gene: 13. The CDR3 DNA sequence: TGTGCCACCAGTGCCCGAGGGGCTAGCGGGGCCCTCGGGGAGCTGTTTTTT. This sequence encodes CATSARGASGALGELFF.

This chain connects TRBV4-1 to TRBJ1-1; D is uncertain. Trimming took off 1 base at V and 1 base at J, with 7 bases between the two ends. The V gene's germline CDR1 is MGHRA and CDR2 YSYEKL. The CDR3 extends over 14 amino acids. CDR3 amino acids: CASSQGSWNTEAFF. The CDR3, as DNA: TGCGCCAGCAGCCAAGGCAGCTGGAACACTGAAGCTTTCTTT.

The V gene is TRBV5-1, the J gene TRBJ2-1; D perhaps matches TRBD2 (5 bases). With 3 bases removed from V and 4 bases from J, the gap between germline ends came to 8 bases. The CDR3 has 13 residues. The germline CDR1 and CDR2 sequences are SGHRS and YFSETQ. CDR3 amino acids: CASSSRTYNEQFF. CDR3 DNA: TGCGCCAGCAGCTCCCGGACTTACAATGAGCAGTTCTTC.

The chain carries TRBV14 and TRBJ2-1; TRBD1 matches at 9 bases. The V gene end was trimmed by 0 bases and the J gene end by 5 bases; junction bases not matched to a gene: 8. This CDR3 has 17 amino acids. In germline, CDR1 is SGHDN, CDR2 FVKESK. CDR3 sequence: CASSQDLRDRVHNEQFF. DNA for the CDR3: TGTGCCAGCAGCCAAGATCTCCGGGACAGGGTCCACAATGAGCAGTTCTTC.

The chain joins TRBV2 to TRBJ1-2; TRBD1 matches 9 bases. CDR3 length: 14 residues. Unmatched junction bases numbered 5, after V lost 8 bases and J lost 1 base. The V gene's germline CDR1 is SNHLY and CDR2 FYNNEI. The CDR3 region is CASVTGGFNYGYTF. The CDR3 DNA is TGTGCCAGCGTCACAGGGGGCTTTAACTATGGCTACACCTTC. The full variable domain, rest sourced from reference TRBV2 and TRBJ1-2, is EPEVTQTPSHQVTQMGQEVILRCVPISNHLYFYWYRQILGQKVEFLVSFYNNEISEKSEIFDDQFSVERPDGSNFTLKIRSTKLEDSAMYFCASVTGGFNYGYTFGSGTRLTVV.

The V call is TRBV10-3, the J call TRBJ2-5; 9 nucleotides match TRBD2. This CDR3 spans 15 amino acids. Germline CDR1 ENHRY, CDR2 SYGVKD. V gave up 2 bases and J gave up 5 bases; unmatched junction bases: 6. The CDR3 nucleotides read TGTGCCATCAGTGAGGCGGGGGGGATAGAGGAGACCCAGTACTTC. Translated, it gives CAISEAGGIEETQYF.

The chain couples TRBV5-1 to TRBJ2-5, with a tentative D call TRBD2 (6 bases). Germline V lookup: CDR1 SGHRS, CDR2 YFSETQ. The CDR3 spans 12 residues. The V and J ends lost 0 bases and 9 bases respectively, with 9 bases between them. CDR3 sequence reads: CASSLDAGSQYF. Written as DNA, the CDR3 is TGCGCCAGCAGCTTGGATGCGGGATCCCAGTACTTC.

The rearrangement links TRBV11-2 to TRBJ1-1; D is undetermined. The germline gives CDR1 SGHAT, CDR2 FQNNGV. The CDR3 totals 12 residues. Trimming shortened V by 1 base and J by 11 bases, and 11 bases separated the two germline ends. Here the CDR3 DNA reads TGTGCCAGCAGCTTAGCCTCAAGCGGTGCTTTCTTT. As protein: CASSLASSGAFF.

The rearrangement joins TRBV5-1 to TRBJ1-1, with unresolved D. CDR3 length: 14 amino acids. Trimming pared 1 base from V and 1 base from J, leaving 8 bases between. CDR1 and CDR2 from the germline V gene are SGHRS and YFSETQ. This chain's CDR3 is CASSLSAENTEAFF. For the CDR3, the DNA is TGCGCCAGCAGCTTGAGCGCGGAGAACACTGAAGCTTTCTTT.

The chain links TRBV5-4 to TRBJ1-5; 7 bases line up with TRBD1. CDR3 length: 15 amino acids. Germline trimming cut 0 bases from V and 4 bases from J; bases unmatched to any gene: 4. CDR1 and CDR2 from the germline V gene are SGHNT and YYREEE (reference sequence). The CDR3: CASSLGTGSNQPQHF. The CDR3 nucleotides are TGTGCCAGCAGCTTGGGGACAGGTTCAAATCAGCCCCAGCATTTT.

The rearrangement links TRBV5-6 to TRBJ1-2, with D tentatively TRBD1 (5 bases). The CDR3 runs to 15 residues. The V end lost 6 bases, the J end lost 3 bases, and 18 bases lay between the germline ends. Germline values: CDR1 SGHDT, CDR2 YYEEEE. The chain's CDR3 is CASTSGGVGYYGYTF. CDR3 in DNA: TGTGCCAGCACCTCAGGAGGGGTGGGGTACTATGGCTACACCTTC.

V is TRBV5-1 and J is TRBJ1-1; 11 bases fit TRBD1. J lost 6 bases, V lost 6 bases, and 16 bases had no gene match. Germline V gene lookup returns CDR1 SGHRS and CDR2 YFSETQ. The CDR3 loop spans 17 amino acids. The CDR3 spells CASTGGLGQGALAEAFF. CDR3 bases: TGCGCCAGCACTGGCGGACTAGGACAGGGGGCCTTAGCTGAAGCTTTCTTT.

CDR3 DNA: TGTGCCAGCAGTTACGGGGCTGGTTCACCCCTCCACTTT. Translating gives CASSYGAGSPLHF. The genes are TRBV6-5 and TRBJ1-6; weak D call: TRBD1 (5 bases). CDR3 length: 13 amino acids. Trimming left V 2 bases short and J 9 bases short, with 8 bases between. In germline, CDR1 is MNHEY, CDR2 SVGAGI.